This is a list of T cell receptor beta chains from one sample in a study of response to subunit inactivated influenza vaccine. TCRdb reprocessed the RT-PCR reads with MiXCR, giving one entry per CDR3 protein. Of 800,000 to 1,000,000 distinct CDR3 sequences detected, 21% appear once; the ten largest clones hold 10% to 13%. The sample in question was PBMCs from blood, obtained 5 days after vaccination. The receptors were gathered from a man in his fifties or sixties who received an inactivated influenza vaccine. CDR3s include the opening cysteine and the closing phenylalanine or tryptophan. A D gene is named only where the DNA matches it firmly. Expanded clones are given a class, and other clones once, few, many or no size at all.

CDR3aa: CSARGGTVYNEQFF
CDR3nt: TGCAGTGCTAGAGGAGGGACGGTATACAATGAGCAGTTCTTC
abundance: NA
j_gene: TRBJ2-1
v_gene: TRBV20-1
d_gene: NA

CDR3aa: CSASDSGAADEQYF
CDR3nt: TGCAGTGCTTCCGACTCGGGAGCAGCGGACGAGCAGTACTTC
abundance: few
j_gene: TRBJ2-7
v_gene: TRBV20-1
d_gene: NA

CDR3aa: CASSYPGLQQFF
CDR3nt: TGTGCCAGCAGTTACCCCGGACTGCAACAGTTCTTC
abundance: NA
j_gene: TRBJ2-1
v_gene: TRBV6-2/TRBV6-3
d_gene: NA

CDR3aa: CASRAPGSSGANVLTF
CDR3nt: TGTGCCAGTAGGGCCCCGGGGAGCTCTGGGGCCAACGTCCTGACTTTC
abundance: NA
j_gene: TRBJ2-6
v_gene: TRBV19
d_gene: NA

CDR3aa: CASSPPGDRIHEQYF
CDR3nt: TGTGCCAGCAGTCCACCCGGGGACAGAATCCACGAGCAGTACTTC
abundance: few
j_gene: TRBJ2-7
v_gene: TRBV28
d_gene: TRBD1

CDR3aa: CASSLDRGLTNEKLFF
CDR3nt: TGTGCCAGCAGCCTGGACAGGGGACTAACTAATGAAAAACTGTTTTTT
abundance: NA
j_gene: TRBJ1-4
v_gene: TRBV5-6
d_gene: TRBD1

CDR3aa: CASSAFLVNEQFF
CDR3nt: TGTGCCAGCAGTGCTTTCTTAGTCAATGAGCAGTTCTTC
abundance: NA
j_gene: TRBJ2-1
v_gene: TRBV6-1
d_gene: NA

CDR3aa: CASSYRQGSGNTIYF
CDR3nt: TGTGCCAGCAGTTACAGACAGGGATCTGGAAACACCATATATTTT
abundance: NA
j_gene: TRBJ1-3
v_gene: TRBV6-5
d_gene: TRBD1

CDR3aa: CSARVSQLSYEQYF
CDR3nt: TGCAGTGCTAGAGTTTCACAGTTATCCTACGAGCAGTACTTC
abundance: few
j_gene: TRBJ2-7
v_gene: TRBV20-1
d_gene: NA

CDR3aa: CASSKAGLTSTDTQYF
CDR3nt: TGTGCCAGCAGCAAGGCGGGACTAACTAGCACAGATACGCAGTATTTT
abundance: few
j_gene: TRBJ2-3
v_gene: TRBV5-5
d_gene: TRBD2

CDR3aa: CASSVQAGRDNEQFF
CDR3nt: TGTGCCAGCAGCGTACAAGCGGGTCGAGACAATGAGCAGTTCTTC
abundance: few
j_gene: TRBJ2-1
v_gene: TRBV9
d_gene: NA

CDR3aa: CASSLDRSYGWQYF
CDR3nt: TGCGCCAGCAGCCTTGACAGAAGTTATGGATGGCAGTACTTC
abundance: NA
j_gene: TRBJ2-7
v_gene: TRBV5-1
d_gene: NA

CDR3aa: CASSLGTGRIIYEQYF
CDR3nt: TGTGCCAGCAGCTTAGGGACGGGGAGGATAATCTACGAGCAGTACTTC
abundance: NA
j_gene: TRBJ2-7
v_gene: TRBV7-8
d_gene: NA

CDR3aa: CASSLLGAGTGGGETQYF
CDR3nt: TGTGCCAGCAGTTTACTAGGTGCCGGGACAGGGGGCGGGGAGACCCAGTACTTC
abundance: NA
j_gene: TRBJ2-5
v_gene: TRBV12-3/TRBV12-4
d_gene: TRBD1

CDR3aa: CASSPREGYGYTF
CDR3nt: TGTGCCAGCTCACCACGGGAAGGCTATGGCTACACCTTC
abundance: NA
j_gene: TRBJ1-2
v_gene: TRBV18
d_gene: NA

CDR3aa: CASSNRPVERGTGELFF
CDR3nt: TGTGCCAGCAGCAATCGCCCGGTGGAGCGGGGCACCGGGGAGCTGTTTTTT
abundance: many
j_gene: TRBJ2-2
v_gene: TRBV12-3/TRBV12-4
d_gene: TRBD2

CDR3aa: CASSLGQVRGEQYF
CDR3nt: TGTGCCAGCAGTTTAGGACAGGTGAGGGGCGAGCAGTACTTC
abundance: many
j_gene: TRBJ2-7
v_gene: TRBV12-3/TRBV12-4
d_gene: NA

CDR3aa: CASSQKIMGEPSYEQYF
CDR3nt: TGCGCCAGCAGCCAAAAGATTATGGGGGAGCCCTCCTACGAGCAGTACTTC
abundance: NA
j_gene: TRBJ2-7
v_gene: TRBV4-1
d_gene: NA

CDR3aa: CASSPSRGEGNTGELFF
CDR3nt: TGTGCCAGCAGCCCCTCCCGGGGGGAAGGGAACACCGGGGAGCTGTTTTTT
abundance: NA
j_gene: TRBJ2-2
v_gene: TRBV11-2
d_gene: TRBD2

CDR3aa: CASSHWTGGVNNEQFF
CDR3nt: TGCGCCAGCAGCCATTGGACAGGGGGGGTCAACAATGAGCAGTTCTTC
abundance: few
j_gene: TRBJ2-1
v_gene: TRBV4-3
d_gene: TRBD1

CDR3aa: CATSASRGPGNEQFF
CDR3nt: TGTGCCACCAGCGCGTCTCGGGGACCGGGCAATGAGCAGTTCTTC
abundance: NA
j_gene: TRBJ2-1
v_gene: TRBV15
d_gene: NA

CDR3aa: CATSRDYPLATQETQYF
CDR3nt: TGTGCCACCAGCAGAGATTACCCCCTAGCGACCCAAGAGACCCAGTACTTC
abundance: many
j_gene: TRBJ2-5
v_gene: TRBV15
d_gene: NA

CDR3aa: CASSVGTGAGEQYF
CDR3nt: TGTGCCAGCAGTGTCGGGACAGGGGCGGGCGAGCAGTACTTC
abundance: few
j_gene: TRBJ2-7
v_gene: TRBV27
d_gene: TRBD1

CDR3aa: CSVSPRGGNEQYF
CDR3nt: TGCAGCGTCTCCCCGCGGGGGGGTAACGAGCAGTACTTC
abundance: NA
j_gene: TRBJ2-7
v_gene: TRBV29-1
d_gene: TRBD2

CDR3aa: CASGPRGRFSYGYTF
CDR3nt: TGTGCCAGCGGCCCCCGGGGCAGATTTTCCTATGGCTACACCTTC
abundance: few
j_gene: TRBJ1-2
v_gene: TRBV12-1
d_gene: NA

CDR3aa: CASSEDRGLPYGYTF
CDR3nt: TGTGCCAGCAGTGAAGACAGGGGGCTCCCCTATGGCTACACCTTC
abundance: once
j_gene: TRBJ1-2
v_gene: TRBV2
d_gene: TRBD1

CDR3aa: CASSSGVSWTGELFF
CDR3nt: TGTGCCAGCAGCAGCGGGGTCTCTTGGACCGGGGAGCTGTTTTTT
abundance: NA
j_gene: TRBJ2-2
v_gene: TRBV9
d_gene: TRBD2

CDR3aa: CASSRDRAGQPQHF
CDR3nt: TGTGCCAGCAGCCGCGACAGGGCGGGACAGCCCCAGCATTTT
abundance: few
j_gene: TRBJ1-5
v_gene: TRBV7-6
d_gene: TRBD1

CDR3aa: CASSYLFGTGAYEQYF
CDR3nt: TGTGCCAGCAGTTACTTATTTGGGACAGGGGCCTACGAGCAGTACTTC
abundance: NA
j_gene: TRBJ2-7
v_gene: TRBV6-2/TRBV6-3
d_gene: TRBD1

CDR3aa: CAISESVASTFEDQFF
CDR3nt: TGTGCCATCAGTGAGTCGGTAGCGAGCACCTTCGAGGATCAGTTCTTC
abundance: NA
j_gene: TRBJ2-1
v_gene: TRBV10-3
d_gene: NA

CDR3aa: CASSSGQLNTEAFF
CDR3nt: TGTGCCAGCAGCTCGGGACAACTGAACACTGAAGCTTTCTTT
abundance: many
j_gene: TRBJ1-1
v_gene: TRBV5-1
d_gene: NA

CDR3aa: CASSFRTGDEQYF
CDR3nt: TGTGCCAGCAGCTTTCGGACCGGGGACGAGCAGTACTTC
abundance: few
j_gene: TRBJ2-7
v_gene: TRBV7-2
d_gene: NA

CDR3aa: CASSSNTGGEQYF
CDR3nt: TGTGCCAGCAGCTCAAACACAGGGGGCGAGCAGTACTTC
abundance: many
j_gene: TRBJ2-7
v_gene: TRBV6-1
d_gene: TRBD1

CDR3aa: CASSLLDPRASPLHF
CDR3nt: TGTGCCAGCAGCTTACTGGATCCCCGGGCTTCACCCCTCCACTTT
abundance: once
j_gene: TRBJ1-6
v_gene: TRBV7-2
d_gene: NA

CDR3aa: CASSFAGVFSTDTQYF
CDR3nt: TGTGCCAGCAGCTTTGCGGGAGTGTTCAGCACAGATACGCAGTATTTT
abundance: once
j_gene: TRBJ2-3
v_gene: TRBV11-2
d_gene: TRBD2

CDR3aa: CATSRGLAGFREQFF
CDR3nt: TGTGCCACCAGCAGAGGACTAGCGGGATTCAGGGAGCAGTTCTTC
abundance: NA
j_gene: TRBJ2-1
v_gene: TRBV15
d_gene: TRBD2

CDR3aa: CASSQDKGWGYEQYF
CDR3nt: TGCGCCAGCAGCCAAGATAAGGGATGGGGCTACGAGCAGTACTTC
abundance: NA
j_gene: TRBJ2-7
v_gene: TRBV4-3
d_gene: NA

CDR3aa: CASSFPLAGDTDTQYF
CDR3nt: TGTGCCAGCAGCTTCCCCCTAGCGGGGGACACAGATACGCAGTATTTT
abundance: NA
j_gene: TRBJ2-3
v_gene: TRBV5-6
d_gene: TRBD2